Reported below is one TCR beta chain. The antigen remains unidentified. Unique molecular identifier tags were affixed to discrete cDNA molecules. TCRdb re-analysed the 5' RACE reads in MiXCR, keeping a single row per CDR3 protein. The profile covers about 61,000 distinct CDR3 sequences, with 10% to 13% appearing a single time and 1.5% to 2% taken by the ten largest. The data derive from a study of early T cells in non-severe SARS-CoV-2 infection. Study summary: Whole-blood bulk RNA, unsorted, was sequenced, and chains were unpaired. Whole-study results and caveats: Using VDJdb, the matching emphasized anti-spike CD8 responses while missing private and CD4 specificities.

Trimming shortened V by 0 bases and J by 5 bases, and 10 bases separated the two germline ends. Germline loops: CDR1 MGHRA, CDR2 YSYEKL. This CDR3 is built from 14 residues. The V and J genes are TRBV4-1 and TRBJ1-1; perhaps TRBD1 as D (6 bases). This receptor was obtained from an adult who was a healthcare worker with PCR-confirmed SARS-CoV-2 infection or an uninfected control (not recorded which). The sequencing sample was made of whole blood. Here the CDR3 DNA reads TGCGCCAGCAGCCAAGAACAGGGCTGGACTGAAGCTTTCTTT. Amino acids: CASSQEQGWTEAFF.